Following are 24 T cell receptor beta chains from one sample sequenced in a study of molecular identifiers for immune sequencing clone quantification. One entry per CDR3 protein results from TCRdb running MiXCR on the PCR reads. The data show hundreds of thousands of distinct CDR3 sequences, with roughly 27% seen just once and about 0.81% held by the top ten. Input material: naive CD8+ T cells from blood, with Jurkat cell RNA spiked in. Subset: FACS-sorted CD8+CD4-CCR7+CD45RA+ naive T cells. These TCRs come from a human donor in good health. Some libraries in this study had Jurkat cell RNA spiked in.

V usage is TRBV5-1 and J usage is TRBJ2-7, with 10 bases fitting TRBD2. Germline CDR1 SGHRS, CDR2 YFSETQ. V shed 0 bases, J shed 1 base, and the junction held 4 bases outside the gene matches. The CDR3 totals 16 residues. The CDR3 sequence: CASSLASGGLSYEQYF. The CDR3 bases are TGCGCCAGCAGCTTGGCTAGCGGGGGATTATCCTACGAGCAGTACTTC.

This clonotype has at least ten counts. V is TRBV5-5 and J is TRBJ2-3, with 11 bases identical to TRBD2. The germline V gene has CDR1 SGHKS and CDR2 YYEKEE (reference sequence). The V segment lost 3 bases and the J segment 0 bases; nucleotides outside the gene matches: 6. CDR3 length: 17 residues. The CDR3 protein is CASSSEGTSGSTDTQYF. CDR3 sequence (DNA): TGTGCCAGCAGCTCAGAGGGGACTAGCGGTAGCACAGATACGCAGTATTTT.

This clonotype was seen only once. This may stem from a read error, because a much larger clone lies one nucleotide away. The V call is TRBV2, the J call TRBJ2-3; D is ambiguous. The CDR3 is made up of 12 amino acids. Per the germline V gene, CDR1 is SNHLY and CDR2 is FYNNEI. In DNA, the CDR3 is TGTGCCAACAGTGGCGGCACAGATACGCAGTATTTT. Residues: CANSGGTDTQYF.

In regard to this clonotype: A read error may account for a junction end that differs from germline. This sequence joins TRBV20-1 and TRBJ2-1; TRBD1 matches at 7 bases. The CDR3 runs 16 residues. Germline V gives CDR1 DFQATT, CDR2 SNEGSKA (reference sequence). The CDR3 is CSAQPRDRVNYNEQLF. CDR3 coding DNA: TGCAGTGCCCAACCGAGGGACAGAGTTAACTACAATGAGCAGCTCTTC.

This rearrangement joins TRBV2 to TRBJ2-3; perhaps D is TRBD1 or TRBD2 (5 bases each). Germline V gene sequence: CDR1 SNHLY, CDR2 FYNNEI. Trimming shortened V by 5 bases and J by 0 bases, and 18 bases separated the two germline ends. CDR3 length: 17 amino acids. This chain's CDR3 is CASSNSRMGPSTDTQYF. As DNA, the CDR3 is TGTGCCAGCAGTAACTCCAGGATGGGACCTAGCACAGATACGCAGTATTTT.

The chain joins TRBV28 to TRBJ2-1; 11 positions agree with TRBD1. This CDR3 is 14 amino acids long. Germline lookup yields CDR1 MDHEN and CDR2 SYDVKM. The V and J ends lost 8 bases and 8 bases, in that order; junction bases with no gene match: 8. The CDR3 DNA follows: TGTGCCAGCGGACCCGGACAGGGGGCCGATGAGCAGTTCTTC. It codes for CASGPGQGADEQFF.

A few counts support this clonotype. The chain links TRBV7-2 to TRBJ1-5; D is unclear. This CDR3 has 16 amino acids. Germline loops: CDR1 SGHTA, CDR2 FQGNSA. V was shortened by 1 base and J by 4 bases, with 14 bases between the two germline ends. The CDR3 is CASSLDGRLFNQPQHF. CDR3 nucleotide sequence: TGTGCCAGCAGCTTAGATGGCAGACTTTTTAATCAGCCCCAGCATTTT.

The chain has TRBV7-9 and TRBJ2-5; 7 bases line up with TRBD1. The CDR3 is 14 amino acids. Germline V CDR1 and CDR2: SEHNR, FQNEAQ (reference sequence). Trimming at V came to 5 bases and at J to 9 bases, leaving 12 bases not matched to a gene. CDR3 sequence reads: CASSGTVDVEPQYF. CDR3 sequence (DNA): TGTGCCAGCAGCGGGACAGTCGATGTGGAGCCCCAGTACTTC.

The CDR3 is CASSTLLAGGTDTQYF. The CDR3 DNA reads TGTGCCAGCAGCACTTTACTAGCGGGAGGGACAGATACGCAGTATTTT. This chain connects TRBV13 to TRBJ2-3; 13 bases map to TRBD2. J gave up 3 bases and V 5 bases, and 5 bases lay outside the gene matches. Germline lookup yields CDR1 PRHDT and CDR2 FYEKMQ (reference sequence). The CDR3 is 16 residues long. The variable domain in full, completed from reference TRBV13 and TRBJ2-3, reads AAGVIQSPRHLIKEKRETATLKCYPIPRHDTVYWYQQGPGQDPQFLISFYEKMQSDKGSIPDRFSAQQFSDYHSELNMSSLELGDSALYFCASSTLLAGGTDTQYFGPGTRLTVL.

This clonotype occurred many times. The chain has TRBV5-1 and TRBJ2-5, with unresolved D. The CDR3 runs 16 residues. Trimming removed 0 bases at V and 2 bases at J, with 14 bases between. Germline CDR1 reads SGHRS; CDR2 reads YFSETQ. In DNA form, the CDR3 reads TGCGCCAGCAGCTTGGCTCTCCTTGGGGTACAAGAGACCCAGTACTTC. Amino acids: CASSLALLGVQETQYF.

This clonotype occurred many times. This chain's CDR3 is CASSLVGVLGTDTQYF. CDR3 DNA sequence: TGTGCCAGCAGTTTAGTAGGAGTCCTCGGCACAGATACGCAGTATTTT. This sequence joins TRBV27 and TRBJ2-3; D gene uncertain. The CDR3 spans 16 residues. The germline V gene encodes CDR1 MNHEY and CDR2 SMNVEV (reference sequence). Trimming left V 2 bases short and J 1 base short, with 13 bases between.

This clonotype showed up just a few times. The chain is built from TRBV27 and TRBJ2-7; tentatively, D is TRBD2 (5 bases). V was shortened by 5 bases and J by 2 bases, with 19 bases between the two germline ends. The CDR3 is made up of 16 amino acids. The germline V gene encodes CDR1 MNHEY and CDR2 SMNVEV (reference sequence). CDR3 sequence: CASSTTSSPNPYEQYF. CDR3 in DNA: TGTGCCAGCAGTACCACCTCTAGCCCTAATCCCTACGAGCAGTACTTC.

This clonotype turned up a few times. The V and J genes are TRBV9 and TRBJ2-1; no definite D call. Trimming stripped 0 bases from V and 1 base from J, with 8 bases between. Germline assignment: CDR1 SGDLS and CDR2 YYNGEE. The CDR3 is 15 residues long. CDR3 loop: CASSVGRRSYNEQFF. CDR3 sequence (DNA): TGTGCCAGCAGCGTAGGAAGGAGATCCTACAATGAGCAGTTCTTC.

This clonotype was observed a handful of times. The chain has TRBV18 and TRBJ2-3; D possibly corresponds to TRBD2 (6 bases). Trimming stripped 3 bases from V and 1 base from J, with 11 bases between. Germline CDR1 reads KGHSH; CDR2 reads LQKENI. CDR3 length: 15 residues. The DNA of the CDR3 is TGTGCCAGCTCACCCGGGGAGGTGGGCACAGATACGCAGTATTTT. Its protein product is CASSPGEVGTDTQYF.

The table lists this clonotype with many counts. The chain recombines TRBV12-3 or TRBV12-4 with TRBJ2-7; D is perhaps TRBD2 (6 bases). The ends were cut back, 3 bases at V and 5 bases at J, with 14 bases in the middle. This CDR3 has 14 residues. The CDR3 loop is CASSLGGGRDEQYF. The CDR3 bases are TGTGCCAGCAGTTTGGGAGGAGGAAGGGACGAGCAGTACTTC.

In this sample, this clonotype turned up many times. The rearrangement joins TRBV2 to TRBJ2-5; D ambiguous. The V gene lost 11 bases and the J gene lost 1 base, with 14 bases spanning the gap. The CDR3 has 13 residues. Germline loops: CDR1 SNHLY, CDR2 FYNNEI. CDR3 in amino acids: CAFSGQAQETQYF. In nucleotides, the CDR3 is TGTGCCTTCTCTGGGCAGGCCCAAGAGACCCAGTACTTC.

This clonotype occurred many times. The chain employs TRBV19 and TRBJ2-7; possibly TRBD2 for D (5 bases). This CDR3 has 16 residues. V lost 3 bases to trimming and J lost 1 base, with 16 bases between them. Germline loops: CDR1 LNHDA, CDR2 SQIVND (reference sequence). CDR3 sequence (DNA): TGTGCCAGTAGTATGGCCGTGGACTGGATGTCCTACGAGCAGTACTTC. Amino acids: CASSMAVDWMSYEQYF.

This clonotype occurred many times. The V and J genes are TRBV5-5 and TRBJ2-7; a weak D match, TRBD2 (5 bases). The germline V gene has CDR1 SGHKS and CDR2 YYEKEE (reference sequence). The CDR3 totals 14 residues. V was trimmed by 0 bases and J by 2 bases, leaving 9 bases between them. CDR3 loop: CASSLGGKAYEQYF. For the CDR3, the DNA is TGTGCCAGCAGCTTGGGAGGGAAGGCCTACGAGCAGTACTTC.

The rearrangement joins TRBV6-5 to TRBJ1-2, with 7 bases aligning to TRBD1. V dropped 6 bases and J dropped 6; count of bases not matched to a gene: 16. Per the germline V gene, CDR1 is MNHEY and CDR2 is SVGAGI. The CDR3 runs 16 residues. CDR3 protein: CASRPQTGNFMDGYTF. The CDR3 nucleotides are TGTGCCAGCAGGCCTCAGACAGGGAATTTTATGGATGGCTACACCTTC.

This clonotype was found many times. This chain joins TRBV7-9 and TRBJ2-3; TRBD2 is a possible D gene (6 bases). Per germline, CDR1 SEHNR and CDR2 FQNEAQ (reference sequence). Trimming left V 7 bases short and J 8 bases short, with 13 bases between. CDR3 length equals 12 residues. The CDR3 spells CASNRWGGTQYF. The CDR3 DNA reads as TGTGCCAGCAACCGATGGGGAGGTACGCAGTATTTT.

Written as DNA, the CDR3 is TGCGCCAGCACCTCTCAAAAAGGGAGGCACACTGAAGCTTTCTTT. Its translation: CASTSQKGRHTEAFF. This chain links TRBV4-3 with TRBJ1-1; unclear D gene. The CDR3 has 15 residues. Trimming shortened V by 7 bases and J by 3 bases, and 18 bases separated the two germline ends. Germline assignment: CDR1 LGHNA and CDR2 YSLEER.

The gene calls are TRBV6-5 and TRBJ2-5; a weak D match, TRBD1 (6 bases). V lost 2 bases and J 2 bases, leaving 9 bases between the germline ends. CDR1 is MNHEY, CDR2 SVGAGI, per germline. CDR3 size: 14 residues. The DNA for the CDR3 is TGTGCCAGCAGTTACCAGACAGGACAAGAGACCCAGTACTTC. This encodes CASSYQTGQETQYF.

In its sample, this clonotype was seen many times. V gene TRBV12-3 or TRBV12-4 combines with J gene TRBJ1-1; no definite D call. V was trimmed by 2 bases and J by 5 bases, leaving 9 bases between them. This CDR3 spans 13 amino acids. As DNA, the CDR3 is TGTGCCAGCAGTTTATTTGGGGATACTGAAGCTTTCTTT. It encodes CASSLFGDTEAFF.

Points on this clonotype: A read error is possible here, since a much larger clone lies one base away. The CDR3 does not end in the conserved phenylalanine or tryptophan, so this is likely a read error. The chain employs TRBV12-5 and TRBJ1-2; D may be TRBD1 (6 bases). Germline V gene data show CDR1 as LGHNT and CDR2 as FRNRAP. Trimming removed 5 bases from V and 2 bases from J, with 15 bases in between. The CDR3 totals 15 residues. CDR3 bases: TGTGCTAGTGGTGCCGGGAGGGACAAGAACTATGGCTACACCATC. Residues: CASGAGRDKNYGYTI.